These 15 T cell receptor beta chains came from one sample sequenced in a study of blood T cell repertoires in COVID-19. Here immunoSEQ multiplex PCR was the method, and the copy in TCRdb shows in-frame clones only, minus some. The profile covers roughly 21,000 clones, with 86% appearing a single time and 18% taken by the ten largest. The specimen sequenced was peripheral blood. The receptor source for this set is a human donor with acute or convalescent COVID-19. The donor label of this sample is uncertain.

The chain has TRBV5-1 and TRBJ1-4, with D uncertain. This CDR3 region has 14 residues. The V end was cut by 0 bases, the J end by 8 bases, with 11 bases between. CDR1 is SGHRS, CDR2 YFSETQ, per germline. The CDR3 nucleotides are TGCGCCAGCAGCTTGGGGCTAGCGGGGGAAAAACTGTTTTTT. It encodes CASSLGLAGEKLFF.

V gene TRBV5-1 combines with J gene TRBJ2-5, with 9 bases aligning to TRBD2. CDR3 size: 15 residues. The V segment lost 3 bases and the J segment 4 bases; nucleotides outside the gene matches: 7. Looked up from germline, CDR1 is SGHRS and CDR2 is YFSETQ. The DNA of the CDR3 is TGCGCCAGCAGCTCGGGGGGGACTAGCTTAGAGACCCAGTACTTC. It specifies CASSSGGTSLETQYF.

CDR3 loop: CSVSDWAAGNTIYF. The DNA of the CDR3 is TGCAGCGTGTCAGATTGGGCCGCGGGAAACACCATATATTTT. The genes are TRBV29-1 and TRBJ1-3; D gene ambiguous. The CDR3 is 14 amino acids. V was trimmed by 6 bases and J by 4 bases, leaving 16 bases between them. Germline-derived CDR1 and CDR2 are SQVTM and ANQGSEA.

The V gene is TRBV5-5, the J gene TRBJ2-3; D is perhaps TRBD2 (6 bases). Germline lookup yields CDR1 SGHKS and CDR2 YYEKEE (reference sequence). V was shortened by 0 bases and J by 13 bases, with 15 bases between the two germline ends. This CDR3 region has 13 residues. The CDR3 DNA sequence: TGTGCCAGCAGCTTGGCCATTGGGACGGGGGAGTATTTT. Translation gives CASSLAIGTGEYF.

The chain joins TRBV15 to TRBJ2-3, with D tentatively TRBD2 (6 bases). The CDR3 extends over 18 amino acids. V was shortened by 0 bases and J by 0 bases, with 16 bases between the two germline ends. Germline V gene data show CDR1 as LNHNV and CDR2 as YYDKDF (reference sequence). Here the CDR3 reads CATSRDPGGVSSTDTQYF. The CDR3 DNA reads TGTGCCACCAGCAGAGATCCGGGCGGGGTCTCTAGCACAGATACGCAGTATTTT.

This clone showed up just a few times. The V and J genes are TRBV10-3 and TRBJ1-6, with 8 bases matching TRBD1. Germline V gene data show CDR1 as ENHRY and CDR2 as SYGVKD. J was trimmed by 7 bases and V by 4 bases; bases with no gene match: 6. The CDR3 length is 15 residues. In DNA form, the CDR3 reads TGTGCCATCAGTGCGACAGGGGATACCAATTCACCCCTCCACTTT. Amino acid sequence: CAISATGDTNSPLHF.

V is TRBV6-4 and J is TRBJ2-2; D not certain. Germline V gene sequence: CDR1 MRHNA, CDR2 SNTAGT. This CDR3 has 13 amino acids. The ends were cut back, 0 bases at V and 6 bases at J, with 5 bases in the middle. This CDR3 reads CASSDSTSGELFF. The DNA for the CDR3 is TGTGCCAGCAGTGACTCGACTTCCGGGGAGCTGTTTTTT.

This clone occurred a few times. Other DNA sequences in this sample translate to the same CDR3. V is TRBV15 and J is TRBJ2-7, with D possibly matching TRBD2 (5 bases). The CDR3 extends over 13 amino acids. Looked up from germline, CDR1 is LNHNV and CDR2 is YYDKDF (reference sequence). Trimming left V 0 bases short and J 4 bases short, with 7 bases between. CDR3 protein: CATSRDRGYEQYF. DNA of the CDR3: TGTGCCACCAGCAGAGATCGGGGATACGAGCAGTACTTC. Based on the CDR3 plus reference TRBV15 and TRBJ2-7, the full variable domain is DAMVIQNPRYQVTQFGKPVTLSCSQTLNHNVMYWYQQKSSQAPKLLFHYYDKDFNNEADTPDNFQSRRPNTSFCFLDIRSPGLGDTAMYLCATSRDRGYEQYFGPGTRLTVT.

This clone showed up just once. Written as DNA, the CDR3 is TGTGCCAGCAGCCAAGATAACAGGGGATATTCACCCCTCCACTTT. Translation gives CASSQDNRGYSPLHF. V and J are TRBV3-1 (or the pseudogene TRBV3-2) and TRBJ1-6; 7 nucleotides agree with TRBD1. Germline V gene data show CDR1 as LGHDT and CDR2 as YNNKEL (reference sequence). Trimming removed 0 bases from V and 8 bases from J; junction bases left unmatched: 4. This CDR3 is built from 15 residues.

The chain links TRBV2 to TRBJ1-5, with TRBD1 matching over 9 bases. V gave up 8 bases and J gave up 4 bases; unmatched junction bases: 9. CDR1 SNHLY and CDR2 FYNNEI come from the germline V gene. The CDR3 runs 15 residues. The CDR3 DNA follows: TGTGCCAGCGCTGATTCCGGACAGGGGAATCAGCCCCAGCATTTT. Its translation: CASADSGQGNQPQHF.

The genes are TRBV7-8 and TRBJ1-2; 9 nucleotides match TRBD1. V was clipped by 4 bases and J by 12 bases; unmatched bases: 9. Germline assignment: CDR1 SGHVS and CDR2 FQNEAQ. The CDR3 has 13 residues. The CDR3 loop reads CASSSVDGTGNTF. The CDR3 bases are TGTGCCAGCAGCTCCGTCGATGGGACAGGGAACACCTTC.

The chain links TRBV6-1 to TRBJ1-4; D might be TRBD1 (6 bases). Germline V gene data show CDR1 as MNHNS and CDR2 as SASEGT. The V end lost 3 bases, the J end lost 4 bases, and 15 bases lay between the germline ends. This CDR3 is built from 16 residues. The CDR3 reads CASSEARGYNNEKLFF. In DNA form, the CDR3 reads TGTGCCAGCAGTGAGGCGAGGGGGTATAATAATGAAAAACTGTTTTTT.

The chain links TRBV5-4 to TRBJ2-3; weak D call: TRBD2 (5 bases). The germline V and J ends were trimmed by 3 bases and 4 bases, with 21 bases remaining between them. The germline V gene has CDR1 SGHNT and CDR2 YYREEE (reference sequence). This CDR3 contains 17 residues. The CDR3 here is CASSSPTSSAGPDTQYF. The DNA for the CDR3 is TGTGCCAGCAGCTCTCCGACCTCCTCGGCGGGTCCAGATACGCAGTATTTT. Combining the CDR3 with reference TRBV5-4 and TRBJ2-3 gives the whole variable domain ETGVTQSPTHLIKTRGQQVTLRCSSQSGHNTVSWYQQALGQGPQFIFQYYREEENGRGNFPPRFSGLQFPNYSSELNVNALELDDSALYLCASSSPTSSAGPDTQYFGPGTRLTVL.

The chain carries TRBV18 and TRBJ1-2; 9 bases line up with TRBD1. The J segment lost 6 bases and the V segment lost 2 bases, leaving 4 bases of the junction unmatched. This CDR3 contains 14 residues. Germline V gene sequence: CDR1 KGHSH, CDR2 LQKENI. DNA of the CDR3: TGTGCCAGCTCACCATTGGGACAGGGCAATGGCTACACCTTC. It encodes CASSPLGQGNGYTF. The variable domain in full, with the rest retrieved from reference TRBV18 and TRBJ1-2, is NAGVMQNPRHLVRRRGQEARLRCSPMKGHSHVYWYRQLPEEGLKFMVYLQKENIIDESGMPKERFSAEFPKEGPSILRIQQVVRGDSAAYFCASSPLGQGNGYTFGSGTRLTVV.

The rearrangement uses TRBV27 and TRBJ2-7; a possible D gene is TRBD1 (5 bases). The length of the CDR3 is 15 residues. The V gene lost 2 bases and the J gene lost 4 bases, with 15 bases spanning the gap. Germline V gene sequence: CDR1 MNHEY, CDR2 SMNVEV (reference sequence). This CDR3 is CASSLNWQGLYEQYF. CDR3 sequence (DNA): TGTGCCAGCAGTTTAAACTGGCAGGGTCTTTACGAGCAGTACTTC.